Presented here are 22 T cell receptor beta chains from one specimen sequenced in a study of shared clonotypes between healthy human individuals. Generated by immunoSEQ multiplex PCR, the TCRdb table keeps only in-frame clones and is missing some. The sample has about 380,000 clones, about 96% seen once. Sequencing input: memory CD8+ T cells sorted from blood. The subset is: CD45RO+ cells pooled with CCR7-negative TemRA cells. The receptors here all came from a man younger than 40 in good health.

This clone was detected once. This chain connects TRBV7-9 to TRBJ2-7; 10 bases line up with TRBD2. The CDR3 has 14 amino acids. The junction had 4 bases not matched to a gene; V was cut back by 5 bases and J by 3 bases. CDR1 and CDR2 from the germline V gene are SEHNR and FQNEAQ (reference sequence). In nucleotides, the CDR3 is TGTGCCAGCAGCCCGGCTAGCGGGAGCTACGAGCAGTACTTC. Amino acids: CASSPASGSYEQYF.

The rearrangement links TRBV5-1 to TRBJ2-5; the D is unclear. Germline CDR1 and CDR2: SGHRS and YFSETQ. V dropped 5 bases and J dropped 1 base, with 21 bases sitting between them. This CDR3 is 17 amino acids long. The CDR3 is CASSPARWRKSQETQYF. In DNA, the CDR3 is TGCGCCAGCAGTCCTGCTCGCTGGCGGAAGAGCCAAGAGACCCAGTACTTC. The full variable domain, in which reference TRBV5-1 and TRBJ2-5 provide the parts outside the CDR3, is KAGVTQTPRYLIKTRGQQVTLSCSPISGHRSVSWYQQTPGQGLQFLFEYFSETQRNKGNFPGRFSGRQFSNSRSEMNVSTLELGDSALYLCASSPARWRKSQETQYFGPGTRLLVL.

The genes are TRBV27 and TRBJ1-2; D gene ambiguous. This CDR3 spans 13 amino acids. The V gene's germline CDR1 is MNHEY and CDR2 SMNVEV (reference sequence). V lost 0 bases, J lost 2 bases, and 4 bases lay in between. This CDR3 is CASSLSGNYGYTF. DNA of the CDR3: TGTGCCAGCAGTTTATCAGGGAACTATGGCTACACCTTC.

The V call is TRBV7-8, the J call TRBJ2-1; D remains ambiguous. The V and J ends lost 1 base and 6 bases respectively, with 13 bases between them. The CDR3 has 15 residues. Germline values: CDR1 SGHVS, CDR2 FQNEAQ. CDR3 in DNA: TGTGCCAGCAGCTTAGGGATTATTACCTTCAATGAGCAGTTCTTC. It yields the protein CASSLGIITFNEQFF.

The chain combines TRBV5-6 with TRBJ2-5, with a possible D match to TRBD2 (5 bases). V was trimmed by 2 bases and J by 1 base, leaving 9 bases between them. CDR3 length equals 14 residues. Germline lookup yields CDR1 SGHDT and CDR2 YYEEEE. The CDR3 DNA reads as TGTGCCAGCAGCTTCCGAGGGAGCCAAGAGACCCAGTACTTC. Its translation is CASSFRGSQETQYF.

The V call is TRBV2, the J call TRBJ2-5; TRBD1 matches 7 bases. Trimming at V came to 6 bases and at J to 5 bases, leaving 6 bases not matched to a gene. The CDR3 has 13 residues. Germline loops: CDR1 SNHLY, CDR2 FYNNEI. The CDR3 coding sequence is TGTGCCAGCAGAAAAGACAGGGCGGAGACCCAGTACTTC. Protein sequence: CASRKDRAETQYF.

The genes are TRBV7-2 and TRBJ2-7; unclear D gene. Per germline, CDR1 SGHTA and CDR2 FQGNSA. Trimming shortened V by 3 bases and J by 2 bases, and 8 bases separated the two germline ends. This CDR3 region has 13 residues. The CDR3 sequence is CASSFSQTYEQYF. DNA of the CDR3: TGTGCCAGCAGCTTCTCGCAGACCTACGAGCAGTACTTC.

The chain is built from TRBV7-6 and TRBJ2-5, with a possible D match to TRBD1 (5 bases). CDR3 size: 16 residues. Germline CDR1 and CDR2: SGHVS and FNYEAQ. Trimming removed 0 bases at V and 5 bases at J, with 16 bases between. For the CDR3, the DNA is TGTGCCAGCAGCTTAGCGCGAAACAGGCAATTGGAGACCCAGTACTTC. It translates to CASSLARNRQLETQYF.

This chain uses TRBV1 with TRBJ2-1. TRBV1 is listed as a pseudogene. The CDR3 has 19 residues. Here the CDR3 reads CTSSHPYRPDQSSYNEQFF. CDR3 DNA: TGCACCAGCAGCCACCCCTATCGGCCGGACCAAAGCTCCTACAATGAGCAGTTCTTC.

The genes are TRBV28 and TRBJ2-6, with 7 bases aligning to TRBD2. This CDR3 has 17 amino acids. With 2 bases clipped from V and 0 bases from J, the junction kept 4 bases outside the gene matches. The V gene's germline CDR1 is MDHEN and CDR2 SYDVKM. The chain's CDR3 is CASSLLAANSGANVLTF. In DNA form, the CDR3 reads TGTGCCAGCAGTTTACTAGCGGCAAACTCTGGGGCCAACGTCCTGACTTTC.

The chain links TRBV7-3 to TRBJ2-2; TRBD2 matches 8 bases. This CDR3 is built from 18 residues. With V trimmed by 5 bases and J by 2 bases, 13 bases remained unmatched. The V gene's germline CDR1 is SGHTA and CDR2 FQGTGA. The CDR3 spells CASSPHMGLAGNTGELFF. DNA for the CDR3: TGTGCCAGCAGCCCTCACATGGGGCTAGCGGGTAACACCGGGGAGCTGTTTTTT.

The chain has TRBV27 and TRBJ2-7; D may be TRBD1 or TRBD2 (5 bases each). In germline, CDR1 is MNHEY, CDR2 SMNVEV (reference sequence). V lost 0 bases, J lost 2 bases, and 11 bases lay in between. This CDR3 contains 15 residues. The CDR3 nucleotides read TGTGCCAGCAGTTTATCTCGTTGGGGACCCTACGAGCAGTACTTC. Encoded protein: CASSLSRWGPYEQYF.

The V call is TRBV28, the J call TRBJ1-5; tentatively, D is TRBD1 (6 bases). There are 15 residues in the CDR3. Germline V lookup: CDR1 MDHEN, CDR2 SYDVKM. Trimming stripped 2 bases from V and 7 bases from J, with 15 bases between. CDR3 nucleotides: TGTGCCAGCAGTTTAAATGCAGGGGTAGAGCAGCCCCAGCATTTT. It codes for CASSLNAGVEQPQHF.

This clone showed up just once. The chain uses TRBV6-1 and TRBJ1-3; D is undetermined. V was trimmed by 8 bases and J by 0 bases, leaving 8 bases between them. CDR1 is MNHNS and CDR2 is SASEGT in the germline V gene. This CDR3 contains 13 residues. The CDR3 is CASVSISGNTIYF. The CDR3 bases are TGTGCCAGCGTTTCCATCTCTGGAAACACCATATATTTT.

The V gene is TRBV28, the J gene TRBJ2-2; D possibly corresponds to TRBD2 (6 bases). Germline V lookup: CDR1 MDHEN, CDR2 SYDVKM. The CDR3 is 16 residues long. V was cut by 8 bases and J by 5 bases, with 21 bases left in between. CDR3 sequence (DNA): TGTGCCAGCGGAACTTCCGGGACTCCCCTTACCGGGGAGCTGTTTTTT. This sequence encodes CASGTSGTPLTGELFF.

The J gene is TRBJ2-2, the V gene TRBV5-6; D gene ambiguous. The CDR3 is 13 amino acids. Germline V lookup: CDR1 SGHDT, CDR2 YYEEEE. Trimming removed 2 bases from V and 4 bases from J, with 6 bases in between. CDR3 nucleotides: TGTGCCAGCAGCTTACACCCCACCGGGGAGCTGTTTTTT. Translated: CASSLHPTGELFF.

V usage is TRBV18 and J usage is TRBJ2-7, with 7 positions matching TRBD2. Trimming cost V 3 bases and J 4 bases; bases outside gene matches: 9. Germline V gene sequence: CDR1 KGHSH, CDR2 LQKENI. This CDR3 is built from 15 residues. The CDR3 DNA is TGTGCCAGCTCACCCTGGGCGGGAGTCCAGTACGAGCAGTACTTC. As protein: CASSPWAGVQYEQYF. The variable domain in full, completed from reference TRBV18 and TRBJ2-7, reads NAGVMQNPRHLVRRRGQEARLRCSPMKGHSHVYWYRQLPEEGLKFMVYLQKENIIDESGMPKERFSAEFPKEGPSILRIQQVVRGDSAAYFCASSPWAGVQYEQYFGPGTRLTVT.

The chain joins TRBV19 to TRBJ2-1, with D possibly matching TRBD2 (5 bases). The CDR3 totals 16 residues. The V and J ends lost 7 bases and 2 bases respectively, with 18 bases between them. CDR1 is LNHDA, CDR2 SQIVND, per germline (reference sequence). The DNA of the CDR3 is TGTGCCAGTATGGTCCGAAGCGGTCGGGCCTACAATGAGCAGTTCTTC. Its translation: CASMVRSGRAYNEQFF.

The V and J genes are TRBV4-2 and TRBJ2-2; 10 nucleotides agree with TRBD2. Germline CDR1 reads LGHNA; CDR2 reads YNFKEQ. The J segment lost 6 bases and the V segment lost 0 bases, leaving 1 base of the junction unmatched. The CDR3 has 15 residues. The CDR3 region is CASSQDLAGAGELFF. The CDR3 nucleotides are TGTGCCAGCAGCCAAGATCTAGCGGGAGCCGGGGAGCTGTTTTTT.

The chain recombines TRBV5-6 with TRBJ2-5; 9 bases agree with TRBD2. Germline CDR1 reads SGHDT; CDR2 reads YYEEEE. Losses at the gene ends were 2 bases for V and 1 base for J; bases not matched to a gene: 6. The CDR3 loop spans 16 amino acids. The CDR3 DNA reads TGTGCCAGCAGCTTCACGCTAGCGGGGCTCCAAGAGACCCAGTACTTC. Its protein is CASSFTLAGLQETQYF.

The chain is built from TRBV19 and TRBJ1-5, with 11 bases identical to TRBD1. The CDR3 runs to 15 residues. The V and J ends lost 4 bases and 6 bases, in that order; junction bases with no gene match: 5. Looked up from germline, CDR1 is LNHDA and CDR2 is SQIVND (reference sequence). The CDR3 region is CASSTDRGLGQPQHF. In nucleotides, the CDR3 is TGTGCCAGTAGTACGGACAGGGGGCTGGGTCAGCCCCAGCATTTT.

CDR3 amino acids: CASSWDMPPGELFF. The CDR3 bases are TGTGCCAGCAGTTGGGACATGCCCCCCGGGGAGCTGTTTTTT. The genes are TRBV7-9 and TRBJ2-2, with TRBD1 as a possible D gene (6 bases). CDR3 length: 14 residues. CDR1 and CDR2 (germline): SEHNR, FQNEAQ (reference sequence). Trimming left V 6 bases short and J 6 bases short, with 14 bases between.